This TCR beta chain was sequenced during a study of T cells in localized non-small cell lung cancer. Repertoires were generated with immunoSEQ multiplex PCR, while TCRdb's copy carries only in-frame clones and drops some. The sample lists 1,500 to 2,000 clones, 37% occurring once. Per germline, CDR1 SGHNT and CDR2 YENEEA. The CDR3 extends over 15 amino acids. V was pared by 1 base and J by 3 bases, with 13 bases between. There are a few counts of this clone. The chain carries TRBV11-3 and TRBJ2-7; D perhaps matches TRBD2 (6 bases). The source was lung tumor tissue, collected before any cancer treatment. The TCR was taken from a female donor over 55 with stage I lung adenocarcinoma. Here the CDR3 DNA reads TGTGCCAGCAGCTTAGGAGTAGCGGCACGCTACGAGCAGTACTTC. Its protein product is CASSLGVAARYEQYF.